This T cell receptor (beta chain) was sequenced for a study of T cell responses to AZD1222 COVID-19 vaccine. Profiled with immunoSEQ multiplex PCR; TCRdb holds only in-frame clones, not every one. Counted here are some 150,000 clones, more than 85% occurring once; the ten biggest clones make up approximately 3.4%. As for this clone: As yet, its antigen is unknown.

Whole-study findings and limits: The study reported that nearly half of spike-specific TCRs target unmutated variant regions.

Sequencing was performed on peripheral blood, taken 28 days after the second AZD1222 dose. This TCR came from an adult who received the AZD1222 COVID-19 vaccine.

Here the CDR3 reads CASSVGSLKGSPLHF. CDR3 in DNA: TGTGCCAGCAGCGTAGGTTCCCTCAAGGGTTCACCCCTCCACTTT. The chain employs TRBV9 and TRBJ1-6; no firm D call. The CDR3 runs 15 residues. CDR1 is SGDLS, CDR2 YYNGEE, per germline. The V end was cut by 0 bases, the J end by 9 bases, with 13 bases between.